The clone carrying this T cell receptor (beta chain) was recorded many times. This sample's TCRbeta library carried unique molecular identifier barcodes. Each CDR3 protein gets one entry after TCRdb re-called the PCR reads with MiXCR. The sample has fewer than 120,000 distinct CDR3 sequences, under 13% seen once. The data were taken from a study of T-cell reconstitution after alpha-beta-depleted transplantation in children. V was shortened by 2 bases and J by 6 bases, with 9 bases between the two germline ends. The CDR3 is 13 amino acids. The germline V gene encodes CDR1 SGDLS and CDR2 YYNGEE. The clonotype comes from a human donor who donated a stem cell graft to a child with acute lymphoblastic leukemia. V gene TRBV9 combines with J gene TRBJ2-1; D uncertain. The source material was PBMCs from the stem cell graft donor, sampled from the stem cell graft. DNA for the CDR3: TGTGCCAGCAGCGTTCTTCACTCCAATGAGCAGTTCTTC. Its protein product is CASSVLHSNEQFF. The full variable domain, rest sourced from reference TRBV9 and TRBJ2-1, is DSGVTQTPKHLITATGQRVTLRCSPRSGDLSVYWYQQSLDQGLQFLIQYYNGEERAKGNILERFSAQQFPDLHSELNLSSLELGDSALYFCASSVLHSNEQFFGPGTRLTVL.